The clone carrying this T cell receptor (beta chain) was picked up a small number of times. Its antigen is unknown. The germline V gene encodes CDR1 SEHNR and CDR2 FQNEAQ (reference sequence). The trim removed 3 bases at V and 1 base at J, leaving 9 bases unmatched. CDR3 length: 16 amino acids. Both 60 Vbeta primers and 13 Jbeta primers went into the PCR. Authors' analysis steps: The authors later counted around 80 million unique TCR beta chains, 9 million to 12 million of them shared. Some clones are missing from TCRdb's copy, which holds only in-frame ones; the method was immunoSEQ multiplex PCR. V and J calls and clone size come straight from that table; D and trimming were deduced from the DNA. In the table there are 150,000 to 200,000 clones, 70% to 90% of which are singletons. The sample originates from a study of cytomegalovirus exposure and HLA in healthy donors. About the study: The approximately 100 million unique TCR beta sequences, from roughly 170 million T cells, were found by an earlier analysis.

Study-level results: V- and J-gene trimming in TCR beta was tied to a missense DCLRE1C variant by an analysis performed later.

The chain couples TRBV7-9 to TRBJ2-7; TRBD2 aligns across 7 bases. The TCR sequence derives from a young woman in good health and CMV-seronegative. Source material: PBMCs. The CDR3 protein is CASSFFGREDSYEQYF. CDR3 bases: TGTGCCAGCAGCTTCTTTGGCCGGGAGGATTCCTACGAGCAGTACTTC.